This T cell receptor (beta chain) was sequenced during a study of vaccination and CD4 T cells after COVID-19. The overall study: Those taking part got two shots of either the BNT162b2 or the mRNA-1273 vaccine. Sampling post-COVID took place a median approximately 100 days after diagnosis (range 35 to 161).

Of note for this clonotype: Its antigen remains unknown.

Trimming stripped 5 bases from V and 3 bases from J, with 14 bases between. The CDR3 has 15 amino acids. Per germline, CDR1 MDHEN and CDR2 SYDVKM. With the Oncomine TCR Beta short-read assay, DNA from cultured CD4+ T cells was sequenced. TCRdb re-analysed the PCR reads in MiXCR, keeping a single row per CDR3 protein. The sample includes under 15,000 distinct CDR3 sequences, around 56% of them seen just once. Sample treatment: roughly ten-day PBMC culture with coronavirus spike peptide pools or control peptides (ViraFEST assay). Per-well cultures of under 2.5 million PBMCs received around 10 IU/ml IL-2 and approximately 9.4 ug/ml peptide pools. The study's findings and limits: Researchers looked at relatively few convalescent patients and had no early post-infection timepoints.

The chain has TRBV28 and TRBJ1-5, with D perhaps matching TRBD1 (6 bases). The receptor's source is a human donor who had recovered from COVID-19. The sequencing input was CD4+ T cells from blood, cultured in vitro. CDR3 sequence (DNA): TGTGCCAGCAGTGGAGACAGGCGATACAATCAGCCCCAGCATTTT. This sequence encodes CASSGDRRYNQPQHF.